These 13 T cell receptor beta chains were sequenced from one sample in a study of T cells in tumors after PD-1 blockade. TCRdb's table, derived via immunoSEQ multiplex PCR, lists solely in-frame clones and lacks some. The table shows around 50,000 clones, with 75% to 85% occurring only once. Specimen: PBMCs, collected before anti-PD-1 treatment. Every receptor here comes from a human donor with basal cell carcinoma.

The V call is TRBV5-4, the J call TRBJ1-2, with D tentatively TRBD1 (6 bases). Trimming left V 3 bases short and J 7 bases short, with 16 bases between. Germline V gives CDR1 SGHNT, CDR2 YYREEE (reference sequence). The CDR3 is 14 amino acids. CDR3 protein: CASSSDRSLPGYTF. The CDR3 nucleotides read TGTGCCAGCAGCTCCGACAGGTCCCTGCCTGGCTACACCTTC.

The rearrangement links TRBV30 to TRBJ1-1; no definite D call. Trimming removed 4 bases at V and 0 bases at J, with 6 bases between. CDR3 size: 12 residues. Germline CDR1 and CDR2: GTSNPN and SVGIG (reference sequence). The CDR3 region is CAWKVMNTEAFF. The CDR3, as DNA: TGTGCCTGGAAAGTAATGAACACTGAAGCTTTCTTT.

The chain is built from TRBV7-3 and TRBJ2-2; TRBD1 or TRBD2 may be the D gene (6 bases each). With 5 bases removed from V and 0 bases from J, the gap between germline ends came to 10 bases. CDR3 length equals 15 residues. Germline V lookup: CDR1 SGHTA, CDR2 FQGTGA. CDR3 DNA sequence: TGTGCCAGCAGCGCGGGACAAGCGAACACCGGGGAGCTGTTTTTT. Translating it yields CASSAGQANTGELFF.

The genes are TRBV28 and TRBJ2-1; 13 nucleotides line up with TRBD2. Per germline, CDR1 MDHEN and CDR2 SYDVKM. The CDR3 contains 15 residues. The V segment lost 4 bases and the J segment 12 bases; nucleotides outside the gene matches: 9. The DNA for the CDR3 is TGTGCCAGCAGTTCACTAGCGGGGGGGCCTTTGGTGCAGTTCTTC. Its protein product is CASSSLAGGPLVQFF.

The chain has TRBV15 and TRBJ2-3, with a tentative D call TRBD1 (6 bases). V was cut by 5 bases and J by 1 base, with 19 bases left in between. CDR3 size: 17 residues. Germline lookup yields CDR1 LNHNV and CDR2 YYDKDF (reference sequence). This chain's CDR3 is CATSSTRAPGGTDTQYF. In DNA, the CDR3 is TGTGCCACCAGCTCAACCCGGGCCCCAGGGGGCACAGATACGCAGTATTTT.

The rearrangement joins TRBV6-6 to TRBJ2-1, with D possibly TRBD1 on 5 matching bases. Trimming cost V 0 bases and J 4 bases, with 7 bases left between them. CDR1 is MNHNY and CDR2 is SVGAGI in the germline V gene (reference sequence). This CDR3 is 14 amino acids long. CDR3 region: CASSYSQVYNEQFF. The CDR3 bases are TGTGCCAGCAGTTACTCACAGGTTTACAATGAGCAGTTCTTC.

The chain joins TRBV7-6 to TRBJ1-1, with D unresolved. Germline-derived CDR1 and CDR2 are SGHVS and FNYEAQ. The CDR3 is 13 amino acids. Trimming pared 1 base from V and 1 base from J, leaving 4 bases between. In nucleotides, the CDR3 is TGTGCCAGCAGCTTAGAACAGAACACTGAAGCTTTCTTT. This encodes CASSLEQNTEAFF.

The V and J genes are TRBV10-1 and TRBJ2-3, with TRBD2 matching 10 bases. The CDR3 runs 15 residues. Germline V gene data show CDR1 as WNHNN and CDR2 as SYGVQD (reference sequence). J gave up 1 base and V 3 bases, and 1 base lay outside the gene matches. The CDR3 spells CASSEGTSGTDTQYF. The CDR3 bases are TGCGCCAGCAGTGAAGGGACTAGCGGCACAGATACGCAGTATTTT.

This clone was detected once. V usage is TRBV28 and J usage is TRBJ2-7, with 11 bases matching TRBD2. V lost 4 bases, J lost 3 bases, and 8 bases stayed unmatched. The germline gives CDR1 MDHEN, CDR2 SYDVKM. The CDR3 contains 16 residues. The CDR3 nucleotides read TGTGCCAGCAGTTCCACGACTAGCGGGAAGTTCTACGAGCAGTACTTC. It is translated as CASSSTTSGKFYEQYF.

CDR3 bases: TGCGCCAGCAGCTTGGTGGCTAGCGGGGGGGAGCAGTACTTC. Amino acids: CASSLVASGGEQYF. V is TRBV5-1 and J is TRBJ2-7, with 11 positions matching TRBD2. The CDR3 has 14 residues. Germline CDR1 and CDR2: SGHRS and YFSETQ. Trimming took 0 bases from V and 7 from J; bases not matched to a gene: 3. Using reference TRBV5-1 and TRBJ2-7 for the parts outside the CDR3, the full variable domain is KAGVTQTPRYLIKTRGQQVTLSCSPISGHRSVSWYQQTPGQGLQFLFEYFSETQRNKGNFPGRFSGRQFSNSRSEMNVSTLELGDSALYLCASSLVASGGEQYFGPGTRLTVT.

This clone was found a few times. The gene calls are TRBV10-3 and TRBJ2-7; 10 bases map to TRBD1. J was trimmed by 5 bases and V by 4 bases; bases with no gene match: 17. The CDR3 contains 18 residues. Looked up from germline, CDR1 is ENHRY and CDR2 is SYGVKD. CDR3: CAISGNIGPGTGAHEQYF. CDR3 DNA sequence: TGTGCCATCAGTGGAAATATTGGCCCCGGGACAGGGGCCCACGAGCAGTACTTC.

The chain combines TRBV28 with TRBJ1-2; a weak D match, TRBD1 (6 bases). The CDR3 contains 16 residues. Germline V gene lookup returns CDR1 MDHEN and CDR2 SYDVKM. V lost 3 bases to trimming and J lost 7 bases, with 21 bases between them. Here the CDR3 reads CASSFSRDTPSVGYTF. The CDR3 nucleotides are TGTGCCAGCAGTTTTTCAAGGGACACGCCTTCGGTTGGCTACACCTTC.

This clone came up many times. The V gene is TRBV3-1 (or the pseudogene TRBV3-2), the J gene TRBJ2-2, with TRBD1 matching over 9 bases. This CDR3 is built from 16 residues. Germline CDR1 and CDR2: LGHDT and YNNKEL (reference sequence). Unmatched junction bases numbered 5, after V lost 4 bases and J lost 2 bases. The chain's CDR3 is CASSPSGQGNTGELFF. The CDR3 DNA is TGTGCCAGCAGCCCCTCGGGACAGGGAAACACCGGGGAGCTGTTTTTT.